These T cell receptor beta chains were read from a single sample in a study of cytomegalovirus exposure and HLA in healthy donors. Produced via immunoSEQ multiplex PCR; TCRdb's table is partial and in-frame only. The sample includes 66,000 or so clones, approximately 97% of them seen just once. Sequences were obtained from PBMCs. All receptors come from a woman aged 18-29 years in good health and CMV-seropositive. CDR3s include the opening cysteine and the closing phenylalanine or tryptophan. A D gene is named only where the DNA matches it firmly. The size entry is marked missing in some rows and otherwise reads once, few, many or a size class.

abundance: NA; j_gene: TRBJ1-2; d_gene: TRBD1; v_gene: TRBV28; CDR3nt: TGTGCCAGCAGTCTCCCGGACAGGGAAGGCTACACCTTC; CDR3aa: CASSLPDREGYTF
abundance: NA; j_gene: TRBJ2-3; d_gene: NA; v_gene: TRBV25-1; CDR3nt: TGTGCCAGCAGTGGCACAGGGCCAAGGACAGATACGCAGTATTTT; CDR3aa: CASSGTGPRTDTQYF
abundance: NA; j_gene: TRBJ2-2; d_gene: TRBD1; v_gene: TRBV6-4; CDR3nt: TGTGCCAGCAGGACAGGGGGCTTCACCGGGGAGCTGTTTTTT; CDR3aa: CASRTGGFTGELFF
abundance: NA; j_gene: TRBJ1-2; d_gene: NA; v_gene: TRBV7-2; CDR3nt: TGTGCCAGCAGCTTAGAAGGGGATGGCTACACCTTC; CDR3aa: CASSLEGDGYTF
abundance: NA; j_gene: TRBJ2-1; d_gene: TRBD2; v_gene: TRBV6-5; CDR3nt: TGTGCCAGCAGTGCCCCGGGGGGGAACTACAATGAGCAGTTCTTC; CDR3aa: CASSAPGGNYNEQFF
abundance: NA; j_gene: TRBJ2-7; d_gene: TRBD2; v_gene: TRBV5-6; CDR3nt: TGTGCCAGCAGCTCTTGGACTAGCGGGTCCTACGAGCAGTACTTC; CDR3aa: CASSSWTSGSYEQYF
abundance: NA; j_gene: TRBJ1-5; d_gene: TRBD1; v_gene: TRBV28; CDR3nt: TGTGCCAGCAGCAGACGGACAGGGGGCATCCGCAATCAGCCCCAGCATTTT; CDR3aa: CASSRRTGGIRNQPQHF
abundance: NA; j_gene: TRBJ1-2; d_gene: NA; v_gene: TRBV30; CDR3nt: TGTGCCTGGAGTGGGTCCAGGGGATCGGCCTATGGCTACACCTTC; CDR3aa: CAWSGSRGSAYGYTF
abundance: NA; j_gene: TRBJ2-1; d_gene: TRBD2; v_gene: TRBV27; CDR3nt: TGTGCCAGCACAACCGGGACTAGCGGCTACAATGAGCAGTTCTTC; CDR3aa: CASTTGTSGYNEQFF
abundance: NA; j_gene: TRBJ2-1; d_gene: NA; v_gene: TRBV5-1; CDR3nt: TGCGCCAGCAGCCCGGGACTTGTATCCTACAATGAGCAGTTCTTC; CDR3aa: CASSPGLVSYNEQFF
abundance: NA; j_gene: TRBJ2-3; d_gene: NA; v_gene: TRBV9; CDR3nt: TGTGCCAGCAGCGTTGAGAGAACTAGCACAGATACGCAGTATTTT; CDR3aa: CASSVERTSTDTQYF
abundance: NA; j_gene: TRBJ2-1; d_gene: NA; v_gene: TRBV4-2; CDR3nt: TGTGCCAGCAGCCAAGAAGTAAGGAGTGCAGCCTACAATGAGCAGTTCTTC; CDR3aa: CASSQEVRSAAYNEQFF
abundance: NA; j_gene: TRBJ1-1; d_gene: NA; v_gene: TRBV5-6; CDR3nt: TGTGCCAGCAGCTCGGGACTGGGGGCTTTCTTT; CDR3aa: CASSSGLGAFF
abundance: NA; j_gene: TRBJ2-1; d_gene: TRBD2; v_gene: TRBV4-1; CDR3nt: TGCGCCAGCAGCCAAACACCGGGACTAGCGGGAAGCAGCACCTACAATGAGCAGTTCTTC; CDR3aa: CASSQTPGLAGSSTYNEQFF
abundance: once; j_gene: TRBJ2-7; d_gene: TRBD2; v_gene: TRBV6-1; CDR3nt: TGTGCCAGCAGTGAAGTAGCGGGGAATAGCGACGAGCAGTACTTC; CDR3aa: CASSEVAGNSDEQYF
abundance: NA; j_gene: TRBJ1-2; d_gene: TRBD1; v_gene: TRBV7-8; CDR3nt: TGTGCCAGCAGTGGACAGGATTACTATGGCTACACCTTC; CDR3aa: CASSGQDYYGYTF
abundance: NA; j_gene: TRBJ1-2; d_gene: TRBD1; v_gene: TRBV27; CDR3nt: TGTGCCAGCAGTAAGGTAGGGGGCGCGACCAACTATGGCTACACCTTC; CDR3aa: CASSKVGGATNYGYTF
abundance: once; j_gene: TRBJ1-4; d_gene: NA; v_gene: TRBV28; CDR3nt: TGTGCCAGCAGTCCCACGACTCCGAATGAAAAACTGTTTTTT; CDR3aa: CASSPTTPNEKLFF
abundance: once; j_gene: TRBJ2-7; d_gene: TRBD1; v_gene: TRBV28; CDR3nt: TGTGCCACCTGGACAGGGAGCTCCTACGAGCAGTACTTC; CDR3aa: CATWTGSSYEQYF
abundance: NA; j_gene: TRBJ2-7; d_gene: TRBD2; v_gene: TRBV7-8; CDR3nt: TGTGCCAGCAGCCAACTAGCGGGAGGGCCGGTCTACGAGCAGTACTTC; CDR3aa: CASSQLAGGPVYEQYF
abundance: once; j_gene: TRBJ2-7; d_gene: NA; v_gene: TRBV28; CDR3nt: TGTGCCAGCAATCAGGGGGGTTCCCCCTACGAGCAGTACTTC; CDR3aa: CASNQGGSPYEQYF
abundance: NA; j_gene: TRBJ2-3; d_gene: TRBD2; v_gene: TRBV2; CDR3nt: TGTGCCAGCACACCCGGACGGGGGGCAGATACGCAGTATTTT; CDR3aa: CASTPGRGADTQYF
abundance: NA; j_gene: TRBJ2-1; d_gene: TRBD2; v_gene: TRBV10-3; CDR3nt: TGTGCCATCAGACTAGCGACTGACAATGAGCAGTTCTTC; CDR3aa: CAIRLATDNEQFF
abundance: NA; j_gene: TRBJ2-3; d_gene: TRBD2; v_gene: TRBV10-3; CDR3nt: TGTGCCATCTATAGCGGGAGCACAGATACGCAGTATTTT; CDR3aa: CAIYSGSTDTQYF
abundance: NA; j_gene: TRBJ2-7; d_gene: NA; v_gene: TRBV2; CDR3nt: TGTGCCAGCAGGAGCAGGGCCTACGAGCAGTACTTC; CDR3aa: CASRSRAYEQYF
abundance: NA; j_gene: TRBJ1-1; d_gene: NA; v_gene: TRBV7-9; CDR3nt: TGTGCCAGCAGCTTAGCGCGGGATCCGGGTGAAGCTTTCTTT; CDR3aa: CASSLARDPGEAFF
abundance: once; j_gene: TRBJ2-7; d_gene: NA; v_gene: TRBV19; CDR3nt: TGTGCCAGTACAGGCTCTGCCTACGAGCAGTACTTC; CDR3aa: CASTGSAYEQYF
abundance: NA; j_gene: TRBJ1-2; d_gene: TRBD1; v_gene: TRBV6-5; CDR3nt: TGTGCCAGCAGTCGGACAGGGGGCAGCTATGGCTACACCTTC; CDR3aa: CASSRTGGSYGYTF
abundance: NA; j_gene: TRBJ1-2; d_gene: TRBD1; v_gene: TRBV28; CDR3nt: TGTGCCAGCAGTTTTCCGGGACAGGGAGAGTCCTACACCTTC; CDR3aa: CASSFPGQGESYTF
abundance: NA; j_gene: TRBJ1-3; d_gene: TRBD1; v_gene: TRBV5-6; CDR3nt: TGTGCCAGCAGCTCGGGACAGCGGGGAAACACCATATATTTT; CDR3aa: CASSSGQRGNTIYF
abundance: NA; j_gene: TRBJ2-7; d_gene: NA; v_gene: TRBV2; CDR3nt: TGTGCCAGCAGTGAAGGCAGGACAATGGGCGAGCAGTACTTC; CDR3aa: CASSEGRTMGEQYF
abundance: NA; j_gene: TRBJ1-1; d_gene: TRBD1; v_gene: TRBV10-3; CDR3nt: TGTGCCATCAGCCAGCATCATCAGGGGGCTGAAGCTTTCTTT; CDR3aa: CAISQHHQGAEAFF
abundance: NA; j_gene: TRBJ2-5; d_gene: NA; v_gene: TRBV27; CDR3nt: TGTGCCAGCAGTTATACGGGAGAAGAGACCCAGTACTTC; CDR3aa: CASSYTGEETQYF
abundance: NA; j_gene: TRBJ2-1; d_gene: TRBD2; v_gene: TRBV2; CDR3nt: TGTGCCAGCGGAATGGACAGGACCTTTAGCGGGAGAGGGTACAATGAGCAGTTCTTC; CDR3aa: CASGMDRTFSGRGYNEQFF
abundance: NA; j_gene: TRBJ2-7; d_gene: TRBD1; v_gene: TRBV9; CDR3nt: TGTGCCAGCAGCGTACTGAGACAGGGTGGCGAGCAGTACTTC; CDR3aa: CASSVLRQGGEQYF
abundance: NA; j_gene: TRBJ1-2; d_gene: TRBD1; v_gene: TRBV2; CDR3nt: TGTGCCAGCAGTGAAGGGACAGGGATGGATGGCTACACCTTC; CDR3aa: CASSEGTGMDGYTF
abundance: NA; j_gene: TRBJ1-1; d_gene: NA; v_gene: TRBV7-6; CDR3nt: TGTGCCAGCAGCTTAGCGCTTCGGGGGAACACTGAAGCTTTCTTT; CDR3aa: CASSLALRGNTEAFF